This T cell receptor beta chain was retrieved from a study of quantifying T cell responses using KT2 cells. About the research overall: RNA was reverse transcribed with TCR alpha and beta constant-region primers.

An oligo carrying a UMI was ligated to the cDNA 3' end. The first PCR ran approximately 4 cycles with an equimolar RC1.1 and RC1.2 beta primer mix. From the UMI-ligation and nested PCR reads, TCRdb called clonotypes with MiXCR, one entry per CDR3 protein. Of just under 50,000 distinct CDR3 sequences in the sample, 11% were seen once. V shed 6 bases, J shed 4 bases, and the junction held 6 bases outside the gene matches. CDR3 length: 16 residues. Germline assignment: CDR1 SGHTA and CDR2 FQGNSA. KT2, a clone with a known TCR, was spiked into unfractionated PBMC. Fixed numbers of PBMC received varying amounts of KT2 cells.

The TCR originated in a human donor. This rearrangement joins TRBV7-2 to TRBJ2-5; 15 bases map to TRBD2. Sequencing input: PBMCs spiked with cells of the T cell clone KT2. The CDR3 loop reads CASSRGLAGGRETQYF. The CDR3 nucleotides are TGTGCCAGCAGTCGGGGACTAGCGGGAGGACGAGAGACCCAGTACTTC.